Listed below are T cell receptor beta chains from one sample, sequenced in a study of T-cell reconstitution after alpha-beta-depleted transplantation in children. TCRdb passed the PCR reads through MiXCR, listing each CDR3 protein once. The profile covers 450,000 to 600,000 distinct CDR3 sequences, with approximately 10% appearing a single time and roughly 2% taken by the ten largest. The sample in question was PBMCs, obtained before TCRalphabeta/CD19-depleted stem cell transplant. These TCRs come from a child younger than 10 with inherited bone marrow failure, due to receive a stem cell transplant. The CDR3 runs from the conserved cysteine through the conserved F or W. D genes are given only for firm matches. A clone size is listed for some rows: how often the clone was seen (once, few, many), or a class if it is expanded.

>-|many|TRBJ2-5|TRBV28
TGTGCCAGCAGTTTATGGCCAAATCAGGATTTTCAAGAGACCCAGTACTTC
CASSLWPNQDFQETQYF
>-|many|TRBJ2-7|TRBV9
TGTGCCAGCAGCGTAGACGGGACTCCCTCCTACGAGCAGTACTTC
CASSVDGTPSYEQYF
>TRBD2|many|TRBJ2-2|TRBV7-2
TGTGCCAGCAGCCAGACAGATAGCGGGATGAACACCGGGGAGCTGTTTTTT
CASSQTDSGMNTGELFF
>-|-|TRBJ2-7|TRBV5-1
TGCGCCAGCAGCACGATCCCACGGGGGAGAGCCTACGAGCAGTACTTC
CASSTIPRGRAYEQYF
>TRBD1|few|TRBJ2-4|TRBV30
TGTGCCTGGACCAAAGACAGGGTGTCGAACATTCAGTACTTC
CAWTKDRVSNIQYF
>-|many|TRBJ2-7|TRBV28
TGTGCCAACTCCCCGGGGACCGGGACTCACGAGCAGTACTTC
CANSPGTGTHEQYF
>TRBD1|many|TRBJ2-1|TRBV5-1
TGCGCCAGCAGCTCCGGGACAGGGGTCGTCTGGCGGGAGGCTGAGCAGTTCTTC
CASSSGTGVVWREAEQFF
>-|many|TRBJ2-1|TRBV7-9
TGTGCCAGCAGCTTAGTACGTGGGGTTCGTGAGCAGTTCTTC
CASSLVRGVREQFF
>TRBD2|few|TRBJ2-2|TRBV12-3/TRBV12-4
TGTGCCAGCAGCCGGACTAGCGGGATATGGGACACCGGGGAGCTGTTTTTT
CASSRTSGIWDTGELFF
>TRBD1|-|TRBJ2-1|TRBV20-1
TGCAGTGCTCTCATCCGGGACAACAGGGGCAATGAGCAGTTCTTC
CSALIRDNRGNEQFF
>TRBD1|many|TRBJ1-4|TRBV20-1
TGCAGTGCTAGAACGGACAGGGAGGGTGAAAAACTGTTTTTT
CSARTDREGEKLFF
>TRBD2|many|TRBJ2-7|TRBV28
TGTGCCAGCAGTGCCGGGACTAGCGGGAGGTACGAGAGCGAGCAGTACTTC
CASSAGTSGRYESEQYF
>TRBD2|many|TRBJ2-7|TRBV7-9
TGTGCGAGCGGGAGCGATACCTACGAGCAGTACTTC
CASGSDTYEQYF
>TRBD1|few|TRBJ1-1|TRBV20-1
TGCAGTGCTAGAGAACGGACAGGTTTGGGCACTGAAGCTTTCTTT
CSARERTGLGTEAFF
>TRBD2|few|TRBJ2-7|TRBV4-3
TGCGCCAGCAGCCAGAATCTAGCGGGAGGAGGCGAGCAGTACTTC
CASSQNLAGGGEQYF
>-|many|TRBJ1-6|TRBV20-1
TGCAGTGCGTCAACAGGGCGTCTCCTCCACTTT
CSASTGRLLHF
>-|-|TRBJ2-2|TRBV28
TGTGCCAGCAGTTTACTGAGGACCGGGGAGCTGTTTTTT
CASSLLRTGELFF
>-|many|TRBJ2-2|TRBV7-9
TGTGCCAGCAGCTTATCAGGCTCTCGAAAATCCACCGGGGAGCTGTTTTTT
CASSLSGSRKSTGELFF
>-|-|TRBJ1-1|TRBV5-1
TGCGCCAGCAGCTGGGCCGGTGGGGGGCCTGAAGCTTTCTTT
CASSWAGGGPEAFF
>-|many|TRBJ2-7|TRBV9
TGTGCCAGCAGCACTACGTACGAGCAGTACTTC
CASSTTYEQYF
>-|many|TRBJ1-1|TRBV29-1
TGCAGCATCAACCCCAGGGGTTCTGAAGCTTTCTTT
CSINPRGSEAFF
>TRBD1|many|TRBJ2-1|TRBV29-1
TGCAGCGTTGCAGCGACAGGGGGCGAGGGGTCCTACAATGAGCAGTTCTTC
CSVAATGGEGSYNEQFF
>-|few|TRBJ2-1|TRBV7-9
TGTGCCAGCAGCTTAATGGCGGGATCCTCCTACAATGAGCAGTTCTTC
CASSLMAGSSYNEQFF
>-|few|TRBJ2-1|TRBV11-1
TGTGCCAGCAGCACTGGGGAAGACAGCCTACCTCTCTACAATGAGCAGTTCTTC
CASSTGEDSLPLYNEQFF
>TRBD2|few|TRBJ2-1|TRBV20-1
TGCAGTGCTACCCTAGACCTAGCGGGCCTCTCCTACAATGAGCAGTTCTTC
CSATLDLAGLSYNEQFF
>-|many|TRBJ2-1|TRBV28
TGTGCCAGCAGAGAACAGGGCCATGAGCAGTTCTTC
CASREQGHEQFF
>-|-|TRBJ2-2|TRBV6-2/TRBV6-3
TGTGCCAGCAGTTACTCACTCGACACCGGGGAGCTGTTTTTT
CASSYSLDTGELFF
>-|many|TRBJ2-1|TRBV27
TGTGCCAGCAGTTTAAACGGTCTCAAGGCTAGCACCTACCGGGTCGATGAGCAGTTCTTC
CASSLNGLKASTYRVDEQFF
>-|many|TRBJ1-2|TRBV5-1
TGCGCCAGCAGCTTGGAGGGGACGTCTGGTGGCTACACCTTC
CASSLEGTSGGYTF
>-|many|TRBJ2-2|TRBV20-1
TGCAGTGCCAAGGACATCCCCACCGGGGAGCTGTTTTTT
CSAKDIPTGELFF
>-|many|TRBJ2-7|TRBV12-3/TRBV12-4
TGTGCCAGCAGCCGGGACGCGTCCTACGAGCAGTACTTC
CASSRDASYEQYF
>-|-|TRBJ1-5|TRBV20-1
TGCAGTGCTAGAAGGGACCGAGATCAGCCCCAGCATTTT
CSARRDRDQPQHF
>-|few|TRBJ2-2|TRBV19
TGTGCCAGTAGCCCAGGGGCGTGGACCGGGGAGCTGTTTTTT
CASSPGAWTGELFF
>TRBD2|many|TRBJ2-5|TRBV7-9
TGTGCCAGTGCGACTAGCGGGCGATTCCTAGAGACCCAGTACTTC
CASATSGRFLETQYF
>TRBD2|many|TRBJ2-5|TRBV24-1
TGTGCCACCAGAGCTAGCGGGAGTCTAGAAGAGACCCAGTACTTC
CATRASGSLEETQYF
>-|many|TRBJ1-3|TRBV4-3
TGCGCCAGCAGCCAAGTAAGGAGCCGTGGAAACACCATATATTTT
CASSQVRSRGNTIYF
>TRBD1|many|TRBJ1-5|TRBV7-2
TGTGCCAGCAGCTCGGTGTCCCAGGGGGTTCAGCCCCAGCATTTT
CASSSVSQGVQPQHF
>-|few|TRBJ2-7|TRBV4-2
TGTGCCAGCAGCCAAGAATCATTCGGGTATACCTACGAGCAGTACTTC
CASSQESFGYTYEQYF
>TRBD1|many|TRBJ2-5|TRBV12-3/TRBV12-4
TGTGCCAGCAGATACAGGGGCCAGACCCAGTACTTC
CASRYRGQTQYF
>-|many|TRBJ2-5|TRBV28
TGTGCCAGCAGTTTTTTACTAGGTACTCAAGAGACCCAGTACTTC
CASSFLLGTQETQYF
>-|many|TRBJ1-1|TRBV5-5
TGTGCCAGCAGCTTAACCGGGACCTACTTCATGAACACTGAAGCTTTCTTT
CASSLTGTYFMNTEAFF
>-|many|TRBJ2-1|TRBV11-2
TGTGCCAGCAGCTTAATTTCGCCTTACAATGAGCAGTTCTTC
CASSLISPYNEQFF
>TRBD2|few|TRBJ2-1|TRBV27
TGTGCCAGCAGTTTGCTCCTCCCTAGCGGAGCCTACAATGAGCAGTTCTTC
CASSLLLPSGAYNEQFF
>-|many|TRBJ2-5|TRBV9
TGTGCCAGCAGCGCCAGTAAGACCAGGGGAGAAGAGACCCAGTACTTC
CASSASKTRGEETQYF
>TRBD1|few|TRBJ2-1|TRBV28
TGTGCCAGCAGTTTCCTCAGGGGGCGATATGTTGAGCAGTTCTTC
CASSFLRGRYVEQFF
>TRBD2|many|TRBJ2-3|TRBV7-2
TGTGCCAGCAGCTTTTTACCAGGACTAGCGGAAACAGATACGCAGTATTTT
CASSFLPGLAETDTQYF
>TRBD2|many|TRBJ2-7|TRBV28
TGTGCCAGCACGACTAGCGGGAGGGTTTACGAGCAGTACTTC
CASTTSGRVYEQYF
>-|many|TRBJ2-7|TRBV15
TGTGCCACCAGCAGGGGCACGAGCGGGTCCTACGAGCAGTACTTC
CATSRGTSGSYEQYF
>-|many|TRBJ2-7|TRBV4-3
TGCGCCAGCAGCCAAGATATCGGGGACGCCAGCTCCTACGAGCAGTACTTC
CASSQDIGDASSYEQYF
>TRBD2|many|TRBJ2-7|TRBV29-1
TGCAGCGTTGCTAGCGGGAGTCACGAGCAGTACTTC
CSVASGSHEQYF
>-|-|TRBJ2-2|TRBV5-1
TGCGCCAGCAGCTTGGGACCGGGCGGGGAGCTGTTTTTT
CASSLGPGGELFF
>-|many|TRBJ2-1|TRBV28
TGTGCCAGCAGTTTATTTTACAATGAGCAGTTCTTC
CASSLFYNEQFF
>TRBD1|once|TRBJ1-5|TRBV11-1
TGTGCCAGCAGCTTAGGGGCGACAGGGAATCAGCCCCAGCATTTT
CASSLGATGNQPQHF
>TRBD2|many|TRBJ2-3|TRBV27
TGTGCCAGCAGTTCCGGGACTACCACAGATACGCAGTATTTT
CASSSGTTTDTQYF